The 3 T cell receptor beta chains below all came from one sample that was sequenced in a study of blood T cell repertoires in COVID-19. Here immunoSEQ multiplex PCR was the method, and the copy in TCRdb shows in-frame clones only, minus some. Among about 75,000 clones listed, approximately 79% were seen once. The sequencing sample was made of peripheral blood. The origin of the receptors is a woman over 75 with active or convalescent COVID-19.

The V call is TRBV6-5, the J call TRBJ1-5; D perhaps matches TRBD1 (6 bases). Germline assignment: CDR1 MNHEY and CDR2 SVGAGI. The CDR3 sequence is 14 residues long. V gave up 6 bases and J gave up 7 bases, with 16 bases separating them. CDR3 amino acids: CASSAREGGQPQHF. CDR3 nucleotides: TGTGCCAGCAGCGCCCGTGAGGGGGGGCAGCCCCAGCATTTT.

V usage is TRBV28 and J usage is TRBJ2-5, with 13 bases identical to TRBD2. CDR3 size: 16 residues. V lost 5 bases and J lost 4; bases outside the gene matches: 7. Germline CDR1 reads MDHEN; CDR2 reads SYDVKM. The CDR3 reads CASSPSGLAGRETQYF. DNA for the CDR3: TGTGCCAGCAGTCCCTCGGGACTAGCGGGAAGAGAGACCCAGTACTTC.

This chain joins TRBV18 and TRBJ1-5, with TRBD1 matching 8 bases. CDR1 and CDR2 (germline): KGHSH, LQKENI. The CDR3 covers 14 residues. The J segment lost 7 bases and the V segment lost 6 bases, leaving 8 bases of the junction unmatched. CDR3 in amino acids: CASSHRGEGQPQHF. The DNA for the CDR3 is TGTGCCAGCTCGCACAGGGGGGAAGGACAGCCCCAGCATTTT. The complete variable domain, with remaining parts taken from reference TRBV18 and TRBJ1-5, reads NAGVMQNPRHLVRRRGQEARLRCSPMKGHSHVYWYRQLPEEGLKFMVYLQKENIIDESGMPKERFSAEFPKEGPSILRIQQVVRGDSAAYFCASSHRGEGQPQHFGDGTRLSIL.